This T cell receptor (beta chain) appears in the sequencing data of a study of blood T cell repertoires in COVID-19. Study-wide background: The United States, Italy and Spain were the sources of the acute and convalescent COVID-19 samples. Sources were T cells, B-cell-depleted T cells, or PBMCs; the material itself was cDNA or gDNA.

Germline V gives CDR1 SGHRS, CDR2 YFSETQ. The CDR3 has 14 residues. Trimming took 3 bases from V and 5 from J, leaving 14 bases between them. Original methodology: Amplification of reference gene primers was used by the study to estimate nucleated cell counts. Measured with immunoSEQ multiplex PCR; TCRdb has only the in-frame clones, and not every one. The V and J calls and the clone size are those of that table, but D and trimming were determined from the DNA. The sample yields 200,000 to 250,000 clones, 80% seen once. The gene calls are TRBV5-1 and TRBJ2-5; possibly TRBD2 for D (6 bases). The receptor's source is a woman aged 70 to 79 with acute or convalescent COVID-19. The sequencing sample was made of peripheral blood. CDR3 in amino acids: CASSSGPGGETQYF. The DNA for the CDR3 is TGCGCCAGCAGCTCGGGCCCAGGAGGGGAGACCCAGTACTTC.